The rows below give T cell receptor beta chains drawn from one sample of a study of blood T cell repertoires in COVID-19. Sequencing was performed with immunoSEQ multiplex PCR; in TCRdb, only in-frame clones are kept and a portion is missing. Among approximately 50,000 clones listed, roughly 85% were seen once. Sequenced material: peripheral blood. The receptor source for this set is a man in his fifties or sixties with acute or convalescent COVID-19. The CDR3 runs from the conserved cysteine through the conserved F or W. D genes are given only for firm matches. Part of the rows lack a size; the others show once, few, many or a class for expanded clones.

>TRBD2|TRBJ2-7|TRBV19|NA
TGTGCCAGTAGTATAAGAGGGAGGGCCTACGAGCAGTACTTC
CASSIRGRAYEQYF
>TRBD1|TRBJ2-2|TRBV9|NA
TGTGCCAGCAGCGTTCCTTTGGGACAGGGGGACACCGGGGAGCTGTTTTTT
CASSVPLGQGDTGELFF
>NA|TRBJ2-7|TRBV30|few
TGTGCCTGGAGTCCCAGCTACCTTGGGCCAGGGTCCCCGTACGAGCAGTACTTC
CAWSPSYLGPGSPYEQYF
>TRBD1|TRBJ1-1|TRBV30|NA
TGTGCCTGGACCGGACAGGGGAACACTGAAGCTTTCTTT
CAWTGQGNTEAFF
>NA|TRBJ1-2|TRBV5-1|NA
TGCGCCAGCAGCTCGATGACAGGACCCTCATTAGGCGGCTACACCTTC
CASSSMTGPSLGGYTF
>TRBD1|TRBJ2-3|TRBV14|NA
TGTGCCAGCAGCCAAGATTGGGCCTGGACAGGGACGGGCTCATTTACTAGCACAGATACGCAGTATTTT
CASSQDWAWTGTGSFTSTDTQYF
>TRBD1|TRBJ2-7|TRBV28|NA
TGTGCCAGCAGTTTAAGTGACAGGGGGAAGTACGAGCAGTACTTC
CASSLSDRGKYEQYF
>TRBD1|TRBJ2-4|TRBV6-5|NA
TGTGCCAGCCGAGGACAGGGGGCTGCCAAAAACATTCAGTACTTC
CASRGQGAAKNIQYF
>TRBD2|TRBJ2-1|TRBV6-2/TRBV6-3|NA
TGTGCCAGCAGTTCTGCCGTCGAGGGAGGGCAAAGCGAGCAGTTCTTC
CASSSAVEGGQSEQFF
>NA|TRBJ1-1|TRBV28|NA
TGTGCCAGCAGTCCCACCGGGGGGGCTACGAACACTGAAGCTTTCTTT
CASSPTGGATNTEAFF
>NA|TRBJ1-5|TRBV19|NA
TGTGCCAGTAGTATAGATTTAGGAGGGGAGCAGAATCAGCCCCAGCATTTT
CASSIDLGGEQNQPQHF
>TRBD2|TRBJ2-1|TRBV19|NA
TGTGCCAGTAGTATAGTTAAGACTAGCGGGAGGAGTTATGAGCAGTTCTTC
CASSIVKTSGRSYEQFF
>TRBD2|TRBJ2-1|TRBV15|NA
TGTGCCACCAGCGTCCGCTCGGGACTAGCGGACGATGAGCAGTTCTTC
CATSVRSGLADDEQFF
>TRBD2|TRBJ2-1|TRBV6-5|NA
TGTGCCAGCAGTTCCCCCGGGACTAGCGGGATCGAGCAGTTCTTC
CASSSPGTSGIEQFF
>TRBD1|TRBJ2-5|TRBV19|NA
TGTGCCAGTAGTATTAGGTCCGGACAGGGCTTCCAAGAGACCCAGTACTTC
CASSIRSGQGFQETQYF
>TRBD2|TRBJ2-7|TRBV5-5|NA
TGTGCCAGCAGCCTGGCCCCTAGCGGGAGCTCCTACGAGCAGTACTTC
CASSLAPSGSSYEQYF
>TRBD1|TRBJ1-2|TRBV5-1|once
TGCGCCAGCAGCTTTAGCAGGGGGGACTATGGCTACACCTTC
CASSFSRGDYGYTF
>TRBD1|TRBJ1-2|TRBV24-1|NA
TGTGCCACCAATCCCGGGACAGGGAACTATGGCTACACCTTC
CATNPGTGNYGYTF
>TRBD1|TRBJ1-5|TRBV28|large
TGTGCCAGCAGTGTGGGGACAGGGGTGGTTCAGCCCCAGCATTTT
CASSVGTGVVQPQHF
>TRBD1|TRBJ1-1|TRBV5-4|NA
TGTGCCAGCAGCGAACAGGGGGCAGGTGGCACTGAAGCTTTCTTT
CASSEQGAGGTEAFF
>TRBD1|TRBJ2-2|TRBV11-2|NA
TGTGCCAGCAGCTTATACAGAGGGGGCCCCGGGGAGCTGTTTTTT
CASSLYRGGPGELFF
>NA|TRBJ1-1|TRBV30|NA
TGTGCCTGGAGTGTGAGGACGGGGCTCTTAAAGCGGGGAAACACTGAAGCTTTCTTT
CAWSVRTGLLKRGNTEAFF
>NA|TRBJ1-1|TRBV28|NA
TGTGCCAGCAGCCTAGAGGCACCAAACGTAGCTTTCTTT
CASSLEAPNVAFF
>NA|TRBJ1-6|TRBV28|NA
TGTGCCAGCAGCACAGGACAGATGTATTCACCCCTCCACTTT
CASSTGQMYSPLHF
>TRBD2|TRBJ2-1|TRBV18|NA
TGTGCCAGCTCACCGGTCCCCGGGACTAGCGGGAATGAGCAGTTCTTC
CASSPVPGTSGNEQFF
>TRBD1|TRBJ1-6|TRBV5-5|few
TGTGCCAGCAGCTTTCGGGCAGGGGGTAATTCACCCCTCCACTTT
CASSFRAGGNSPLHF
>NA|TRBJ1-2|TRBV28|NA
TGTGCCAGCAGTGAAAACAGGCCCAACTATGGCTACACCTTC
CASSENRPNYGYTF
>NA|TRBJ2-1|TRBV28|NA
TGTGCCAGCGGAGGCGGGCGGGGCTACAATGAGCAGTTCTTC
CASGGGRGYNEQFF
>NA|TRBJ2-1|TRBV19|NA
TGTGCCAGTAGTAGGCTAGGAGCGCGGTATGATGAGCAGTTCTTC
CASSRLGARYDEQFF
>NA|TRBJ1-3|TRBV5-1|NA
TGCGCCAGCAGTATCGCCCAGGCGAACTCTGGAAACACCATATATTTT
CASSIAQANSGNTIYF
>TRBD2|TRBJ2-7|TRBV27|NA
TGTGCCAGCAGTTCGGGTAGCGGGAGGATCTACGAGCAGTACTTC
CASSSGSGRIYEQYF
>NA|TRBJ2-1|TRBV30|NA
TGTGCCTGGAGCTCTAACTCCTACAATGAGCAGTTCTTC
CAWSSNSYNEQFF
>TRBD2|TRBJ2-3|TRBV4-1|NA
TGCGCCAGCAGCCAAAAAGCGGGAGGGTATTATGATACGCAGTATTTT
CASSQKAGGYYDTQYF
>TRBD2|TRBJ2-1|TRBV11-3|NA
TGTGCCAGCAGCTCAGGACTAGCTCCAAGCTCCTACAATGAGCAGTTCTTC
CASSSGLAPSSYNEQFF
>TRBD1|TRBJ2-3|TRBV18|NA
TGTGCCAGCTCACCCCGGACAGGGCAAGATACGCAGTATTTT
CASSPRTGQDTQYF
>NA|TRBJ2-3|TRBV6-5|NA
TGTGCCAGCAACGGGGATACAGATACGCAGTATTTT
CASNGDTDTQYF
>TRBD2|TRBJ2-1|TRBV5-1|NA
TGCGCCAGCAGCTTGGCGGGGACTAGCGGGTACAATGAGCAGTTCTTC
CASSLAGTSGYNEQFF
>TRBD1|TRBJ1-1|TRBV6-5|NA
TGTGCCAGCAGTCCCGGACAGGGACCTGAAGCTTTCTTT
CASSPGQGPEAFF
>NA|TRBJ1-2|TRBV21-1|NA
TGTGCCAGCCGGGACAGGAGAATCTATGGCTACACCTTC
CASRDRRIYGYTF
>TRBD2|TRBJ2-5|TRBV28|once
TGTGCCAGCAGTGTAGCGGGAGCGGGTGAGACCCAGTACTTC
CASSVAGAGETQYF
>NA|TRBJ1-1|TRBV4-1|NA
TGCGCCAGCAGCTATGACAGATACACTGAAGCTTTCTTT
CASSYDRYTEAFF
>NA|TRBJ1-5|TRBV4-1|NA
TGCGCCAGCAGTCTTGAAAGAGATCAGCCCCAGCATTTT
CASSLERDQPQHF
>NA|TRBJ2-7|TRBV4-2|NA
TGTGCCAGCAGCCAAGGGACAGCTTCCTACGAGCAGTACTTC
CASSQGTASYEQYF
>TRBD1|TRBJ2-4|TRBV5-6|once
TGTGCCAGCAGCCCCCGACAGGGGGGGGACATTCAGTACTTC
CASSPRQGGDIQYF
>TRBD2|TRBJ2-7|TRBV11-2|few
TGTGCCAGCAGTTTACCTTTCCGCGGGAGGGCCCACGAGCAGTACTTC
CASSLPFRGRAHEQYF
>NA|TRBJ2-5|TRBV2|NA
TGTGCCACCTCCAGGGGTTGGGGAGAGACCCAGTACTTC
CATSRGWGETQYF
>NA|TRBJ1-1|TRBV21-1|NA
TGTGCCAGCAGCAAAGTGGAGGGGGGACAGGGGGCGATGCACACTGAAGCTTTCTTT
CASSKVEGGQGAMHTEAFF
>NA|TRBJ1-2|TRBV11-2|NA
TGTGCCAGCAGCGCCCGCGACAGCCCGATTCGTGGCTACACCTTC
CASSARDSPIRGYTF
>TRBD1|TRBJ1-5|TRBV24-1|NA
TGTGCCACCAGTGACCCGACGGACAGGGGTCAGCCCCAGCATTTT
CATSDPTDRGQPQHF
>TRBD1|TRBJ1-5|TRBV19|NA
TGTGCCAGTAGTACGGACAGGGGTCTTTCCTCTCAGCCCCAGCATTTT
CASSTDRGLSSQPQHF
>TRBD2|TRBJ2-7|TRBV4-2|once
TGTGCCAGCAGCCAAGATCGGGGCGGGAGTTACGAGCAGTACTTC
CASSQDRGGSYEQYF
>TRBD2|TRBJ2-1|TRBV7-9|NA
TGTGCCAGCAGCCCCCCCTTCCGACTAGCTGTCGACAATGAGCAGTTCTTC
CASSPPFRLAVDNEQFF